This paragraph reports one T cell receptor beta chain. Antigen unknown. Unmatched junction bases numbered 5, after V lost 5 bases and J lost 8 bases. From germline, CDR1 is GTSNPN and CDR2 SVGIG (reference sequence). The CDR3 consists of 14 residues. As part of sample collection, lesional scalp punch biopsies and peripheral blood were taken from alopecia areata patients. Sorting of CD4+ and CD8+ T cells was performed on PBMCs. The data are from a study of CD8+ T cells in alopecia areata. Extraction of RNA preceded its reverse transcription into cDNA, which served as the sequencing template. TCRdb keeps only in-frame clones here, not all; method: immunoSEQ multiplex PCR. The sample carries 100,000 to 150,000 clones, approximately 48% recorded once. Study-wide results and caveats: Sequencing of scalp samples also includes resident alphabeta T cells from normal skin. Affected scalp, especially in alopecia totalis/universalis, had a higher clonality than normal scalp did.

This sequence was found in a human donor with alopecia areata. V is TRBV30 and J is TRBJ2-1; 14 nucleotides line up with TRBD2. The material was CD8+ T cells sorted from blood, obtained at week 0. DNA of the CDR3: TGTGCCTGGTCGCTGGGACTAGCGGGGGATGAGCAGTTCTTC. Its protein is CAWSLGLAGDEQFF.